This note documents a single T cell receptor beta chain sequence. The entry originates in a study of blood T cell repertoires in COVID-19. Study at large: Acute-phase and convalescent COVID-19 samples originated in the United States, Italy and Spain. Sample material is recorded as cDNA or gDNA derived from T cells, B-cell-depleted T cells, or PBMCs.

Trimming cost V 4 bases and J 6 bases, with 22 bases left between them. The CDR3 spans 17 residues. The germline gives CDR1 SEHNR, CDR2 FQNEAQ (reference sequence). Data came from immunoSEQ multiplex PCR; TCRdb stores just in-frame clones and leaves some out. The sample has 230,000 or so clones; around 86% are singletons. The rearrangement joins TRBV7-9 to TRBJ1-5, with D perhaps TRBD1 (6 bases). Source material: peripheral blood. This sequence originates from a human donor in a cohort sampled during active COVID-19. The CDR3 region is CASSSGGAGKPSQPQHF. The CDR3 coding sequence is TGTGCCAGCAGCTCCGGGGGGGCAGGGAAACCGAGTCAGCCCCAGCATTTT.